Shown below are 19 T cell receptor beta chains from a single sample sequenced in a study of PD-L1 blockade in urothelial cancer. Libraries were prepared by immunoSEQ multiplex PCR; TCRdb keeps only in-frame clonotypes and omits some of them. The sample yields about 45,000 clones, around 88% seen once. The specimen comprised PBMCs, sampled around atezolizumab (anti-PD-L1) treatment. The receptor source for this set is an older man with urothelial cancer.

The chain employs TRBV5-8 and TRBJ1-2, with D unclear. CDR3 length equals 12 residues. V dropped 4 bases and J dropped 9 bases, with 13 bases sitting between them. The V gene's germline CDR1 is SGHTS and CDR2 YDEGEE. CDR3 DNA: TGTGCCAGCAGCGGCCGGACTTTCAGCTACACCTTC. Translating gives CASSGRTFSYTF.

This clone was seen a single time. V and J are TRBV5-4 and TRBJ2-7; 7 nucleotides align to TRBD1. J lost 2 bases, V lost 4 bases, and 6 bases had no gene match. CDR1 and CDR2 from the germline V gene are SGHNT and YYREEE (reference sequence). The CDR3 consists of 14 residues. The CDR3: CASSPVGQPYEQYF. The CDR3 bases are TGTGCCAGCAGCCCGGTGGGACAGCCCTACGAGCAGTACTTC.

This chain links TRBV5-1 with TRBJ1-1; TRBD1 matches 8 bases. CDR1 is SGHRS and CDR2 is YFSETQ in the germline V gene. The CDR3 runs 14 residues. V was clipped by 4 bases and J by 3 bases; unmatched bases: 5. The CDR3 loop reads CASSDPRGHTEAFF. The CDR3 coding sequence is TGCGCCAGCAGCGACCCCAGGGGGCACACTGAAGCTTTCTTT.

The chain is built from TRBV7-8 and TRBJ1-3, with D possibly matching TRBD1 (5 bases). There are 15 residues in the CDR3. The ends were cut back, 4 bases at V and 4 bases at J, with 14 bases in the middle. The germline gives CDR1 SGHVS, CDR2 FQNEAQ. In DNA, the CDR3 is TGTGCCAGCAGCTCACCCCAGGGCAGAGGAAACACCATATATTTT. Amino acid sequence: CASSSPQGRGNTIYF.

The gene calls are TRBV15 and TRBJ2-7, with D perhaps TRBD2 (5 bases). CDR3 length equals 14 residues. The V end was cut by 1 base, the J end by 0 bases, with 7 bases between. Germline V lookup: CDR1 LNHNV, CDR2 YYDKDF (reference sequence). This CDR3 reads CATSRGGSSYEQYF. The DNA of the CDR3 is TGTGCCACCAGCAGAGGTGGGAGCTCCTACGAGCAGTACTTC.

The rearrangement joins TRBV7-7 to TRBJ2-3, with D possibly matching TRBD2 (5 bases). V gave up 2 bases and J gave up 2 bases, with 8 bases separating them. The length of the CDR3 is 14 residues. The germline V gene encodes CDR1 SSHAT and CDR2 FNYEAQ (reference sequence). CDR3 protein: CASSLRSATDTQYF. CDR3 sequence (DNA): TGTGCCAGCAGCTTACGTAGCGCCACAGATACGCAGTATTTT. Full variable domain (outside the CDR3, taken from reference TRBV7-7 and TRBJ2-3): GAGVSQSPRYKVTKRGQDVTLRCDPISSHATLYWYQQALGQGPEFLTYFNYEAQPDKSGLPSDRFSAERPEGSISTLTIQRTEQRDSAMYRCASSLRSATDTQYFGPGTRLTVL.

The chain uses TRBV5-5 and TRBJ2-1, with a tentative D call TRBD1 (6 bases). V lost 5 bases to trimming and J lost 12 bases, with 21 bases between them. CDR3 length: 14 amino acids. CDR1 is SGHKS and CDR2 is YYEKEE in the germline V gene (reference sequence). The DNA of the CDR3 is TGTGCCAGCAGTACCCCGGGGAGACAGGTCGCGCAGTTCTTC. It specifies CASSTPGRQVAQFF. Drawing the rest from reference TRBV5-5 and TRBJ2-1, the complete variable domain is DAGVTQSPTHLIKTRGQQVTLRCSPISGHKSVSWYQQVLGQGPQFIFQYYEKEERGRGNFPDRFSARQFPNYSSELNVNALLLGDSALYLCASSTPGRQVAQFFGPGTRLTVL.

This sequence joins TRBV5-1 and TRBJ1-1, with a tentative D call TRBD1 (6 bases). Germline CDR1 SGHRS, CDR2 YFSETQ. Trimming pared 1 base from V and 3 bases from J, leaving 10 bases between. This CDR3 region has 14 residues. CDR3 protein: CASSLTGWDTEAFF. The CDR3 region has the DNA TGCGCCAGCAGCTTGACAGGGTGGGACACTGAAGCTTTCTTT.

The chain joins TRBV2 to TRBJ2-1; possibly TRBD1 for D (7 bases). CDR1 and CDR2 (germline): SNHLY, FYNNEI. The length of the CDR3 is 15 residues. The V end was cut by 7 bases, the J end by 6 bases, with 19 bases between. For the CDR3, the DNA is TGTGCCAGCAAAGGTGTTCAGGGGGGAATCAATGAGCAGTTCTTC. Amino acids: CASKGVQGGINEQFF. Full variable domain (outside the CDR3, taken from reference TRBV2 and TRBJ2-1): EPEVTQTPSHQVTQMGQEVILRCVPISNHLYFYWYRQILGQKVEFLVSFYNNEISEKSEIFDDQFSVERPDGSNFTLKIRSTKLEDSAMYFCASKGVQGGINEQFFGPGTRLTVL.

V gene TRBV28 combines with J gene TRBJ2-3; 8 nucleotides align to TRBD1. The CDR3 loop spans 18 amino acids. Germline loops: CDR1 MDHEN, CDR2 SYDVKM. The V and J ends lost 8 bases and 0 bases, in that order; junction bases with no gene match: 16. The CDR3 coding sequence is TGTGCCAGCTGTGGGCAGGGGGCGCCTCGGGCTAGCACAGATACGCAGTATTTT. Residues: CASCGQGAPRASTDTQYF. The full variable domain, completed using reference TRBV28 and TRBJ2-3, is DVKVTQSSRYLVKRTGEKVFLECVQDMDHENMFWYRQDPGLGLRLIYFSYDVKMKEKGDIPEGYSVSREKKERFSLILESASTNQTSMYLCASCGQGAPRASTDTQYFGPGTRLTVL.

As for this clone: One junction end disagrees with the germline gene, perhaps due to a read error. CDR3 residues: CASTSSTGTGSVVVGF. The DNA of the CDR3 is TGTGCCAGCACTTCTTCAACCGGGACAGGGTCGGTGGTAGTAGGGTTT. The J gene is TRBJ1-1, the V gene TRBV6-4; 9 nucleotides align to TRBD1. The CDR3 has 16 amino acids. Germline V gene data show CDR1 as MRHNA and CDR2 as SNTAGT.

The chain combines TRBV5-4 with TRBJ1-3; 7 bases map to TRBD1. Germline loops: CDR1 SGHNT, CDR2 YYREEE (reference sequence). Germline trimming cut 4 bases from V and 4 bases from J; bases unmatched to any gene: 2. The CDR3 totals 13 residues. The CDR3 DNA sequence: TGTGCCAGCAGCACGACAGGGGGAAACACCATATATTTT. Its translation: CASSTTGGNTIYF.

This chain joins TRBV10-1 and TRBJ2-5; 7 positions agree with TRBD2. This CDR3 region has 14 residues. The junction had 9 bases not matched to a gene; V was cut back by 6 bases and J by 5 bases. The germline CDR1 and CDR2 sequences are WNHNN and SYGVQD (reference sequence). CDR3 DNA sequence: TGCGCCAGCAGCTTGGGACTAACGGGGGAGACCCAGTACTTC. Protein: CASSLGLTGETQYF.

This clone occurred once. The chain uses TRBV28 and TRBJ1-4, with TRBD1 as a possible D gene (5 bases). CDR1 MDHEN and CDR2 SYDVKM come from the germline V gene. This CDR3 has 13 residues. V lost 7 bases, J lost 4 bases, and 10 bases lay in between. CDR3 region: CASKGHSNEKLFF. The CDR3 coding sequence is TGTGCCAGCAAAGGACACAGTAATGAAAAACTGTTTTTT.

V is TRBV19 and J is TRBJ1-5; 10 bases align to TRBD1. After removal of 6 bases from V and 6 bases from J, the junction contained 5 bases not matched to a gene. The CDR3 has 14 residues. Germline CDR1 LNHDA, CDR2 SQIVND (reference sequence). CDR3 in DNA: TGTGCCAGTAGCGGACAGGGGGTTATTCAGCCCCAGCATTTT. Its protein is CASSGQGVIQPQHF.

This clone is deemed medium-sized. The chain links TRBV5-1 to TRBJ2-3; weak D call: TRBD2 (6 bases). CDR1 SGHRS and CDR2 YFSETQ come from the germline V gene. The CDR3 length is 16 residues. V lost 0 bases and J 0 bases, leaving 11 bases between the germline ends. In nucleotides, the CDR3 is TGCGCCAGCAGCTTGGTAGGGACTTTTAGCACAGATACGCAGTATTTT. This translates into CASSLVGTFSTDTQYF.

The chain combines TRBV6-5 with TRBJ2-3; 7 bases are a match to TRBD2. CDR1 is MNHEY, CDR2 SVGAGI, per germline. V lost 5 bases to trimming and J lost 2 bases; unmatched junction nucleotides: 4. This CDR3 is 14 amino acids long. For the CDR3, the DNA is TGTGCCAGCAGTCCCGGGACTAACACAGATACGCAGTATTTT. Translated, it gives CASSPGTNTDTQYF.

The chain is built from TRBV11-3 and TRBJ2-1; possible D gene TRBD1, 5 bases. CDR1 SGHNT and CDR2 YENEEA come from the germline V gene. This CDR3 is built from 13 residues. V was cut by 3 bases and J by 9 bases, with 12 bases left in between. The chain's CDR3 is CASSLGRGREQFF. Here the CDR3 DNA reads TGTGCCAGCAGCTTGGGAAGGGGTCGTGAGCAGTTCTTC. Full variable domain (outside the CDR3, taken from reference TRBV11-3 and TRBJ2-1): EAGVVQSPRYKIIEKKQPVAFWCNPISGHNTLYWYLQNLGQGPELLIRYENEEAVDDSQLPKDRFSAERLKGVDSTLKIQPAELGDSAVYLCASSLGRGREQFFGPGTRLTVL.

The rearrangement joins TRBV30 to TRBJ2-5; D is unclear. Germline lookup yields CDR1 GTSNPN and CDR2 SVGIG (reference sequence). The CDR3 totals 13 residues. Trimming stripped 1 base from V and 5 bases from J, with 11 bases between. This chain's CDR3 is CAWSGGRRETQYF. The DNA for the CDR3 is TGTGCCTGGAGTGGAGGTAGACGGGAGACCCAGTACTTC.